This entry concerns a single T cell receptor beta chain. Under the authors' procedure: Counts of nucleated cells, estimated from reference gene primer amplification, were obtained. Assay: immunoSEQ multiplex PCR; the TCRdb copy retains only in-frame clones and omits some. The V and J calls and the clone size are those of that table, but D and trimming were determined from the DNA. The top ten hold 2% to 2.5% of the sample, which has more than 200,000 clones, around nine tenths seen once. This sample was taken from a study of blood T cell repertoires in COVID-19. Study-wide context: COVID-19 samples, acute and convalescent, were from the United States, Italy and Spain.

The V gene end was trimmed by 8 bases and the J gene end by 4 bases; junction bases not matched to a gene: 3. This CDR3 has 11 amino acids. Looked up from germline, CDR1 is SQVTM and CDR2 is ANQGSEA. This receptor was identified in a middle-aged woman who had recovered from COVID-19. The chain employs TRBV29-1 and TRBJ1-2, with 8 nucleotides matching TRBD1. Sequenced sample: peripheral blood. The CDR3: CSFGQGYGYTF. The CDR3 DNA reads as TGCAGCTTTGGACAGGGCTATGGCTACACCTTC.